The clone carrying this T cell receptor (beta chain) was detected only a few times. Antigen unknown. The data were taken from a study of beta chain features in type 1 diabetes. General study results and limits: Shortening that was moderate but significant affected the TCRB CDR3s of Type 1 diabetes patients in all four CD4+ subsets.

Trimming stripped 10 bases from V and 0 bases from J, with 10 bases between. There are 13 residues in the CDR3. Per germline, CDR1 SGHTA and CDR2 FQGNSA. Every bit of the isolated RNA underwent reverse transcription, so sequencing read expressed TCRB transcripts. TCRdb keeps only in-frame clones here, not all; method: immunoSEQ multiplex PCR. Here the sample spans almost 350,000 clones, 8% being singletons. The specimen was central memory CD4+ T cells from blood. This chain uses TRBV7-2 with TRBJ2-4, with a possible D match to TRBD2 (5 bases). This TCR was sampled from a young woman in good health. Here the CDR3 DNA reads TGTGCCACGGGGTCACTAGCCAAAAACATTCAGTACTTC. This gives the protein CATGSLAKNIQYF. The entire variable domain, with the rest obtained from reference TRBV7-2 and TRBJ2-4, is as follows: GAGVSQSPSNKVTEKGKDVELRCDPISGHTALYWYRQSLGQGLEFLIYFQGNSAPDKSGLPSDRFSAERTGGSVSTLTIQRTQQEDSAVYLCATGSLAKNIQYFGAGTRLSVL.